The clone carrying this T cell receptor beta chain was counted a few times. As yet, its antigen is unknown. These data belong to a study of early T cells in non-severe SARS-CoV-2 infection. Findings of the study overall: The study's VDJdb matching favored anti-spike CD8 responses and missed private and CD4 specificities.

Looked up from germline, CDR1 is LGHNA and CDR2 is YSLEER. The V gene lost 0 bases and the J gene lost 1 base, with 14 bases spanning the gap. The length of the CDR3 is 17 residues. Molecules of cDNA were individually given unique molecular identifiers that were attached to them. A single record per CDR3 protein comes from TCRdb applying MiXCR to the 5' RACE reads. The sample lists about 26,000 distinct CDR3 sequences, around 4.5% occurring once. The chain recombines TRBV4-3 with TRBJ2-3; D unclear. The sequence came from an adult who was a healthcare worker with PCR-confirmed SARS-CoV-2 infection or an uninfected control (not recorded which). The sample consisted of whole blood. The CDR3 nucleotides are TGCGCCAGCAGCCAAGATAAGCTGGCTCAGGGCACAGATACGCAGTATTTT. This sequence encodes CASSQDKLAQGTDTQYF.